The 6 T cell receptor beta chains below come from one sample, sequenced in a study of blood T cell repertoires in COVID-19. Libraries were prepared by immunoSEQ multiplex PCR; TCRdb keeps only in-frame clonotypes and omits some of them. The sample has approximately 250,000 clones; around 88% are singletons. The sample was PBMCs or T cells enriched from blood (not recorded which). The receptors stem from a woman aged 40-49 years with acute COVID-19.

The rearrangement uses TRBV6-5 and TRBJ1-6, with 8 bases matching TRBD1. CDR3 length: 14 residues. With V trimmed by 6 bases and J by 7 bases, 5 bases remained unmatched. Germline V gene sequence: CDR1 MNHEY, CDR2 SVGAGI. CDR3 sequence reads: CASSDRGGNSPLHF. DNA for the CDR3: TGTGCCAGCAGCGACAGGGGAGGGAATTCACCCCTCCACTTT.

The chain joins TRBV6-4 to TRBJ1-6; D perhaps matches TRBD1 (5 bases). Germline V gives CDR1 MRHNA, CDR2 SNTAGT. CDR3 size: 14 residues. V gave up 0 bases and J gave up 10 bases, with 10 bases separating them. CDR3 amino acids: CASSDSPGFSPLHF. CDR3 in DNA: TGTGCCAGCAGTGACTCGCCAGGGTTCTCACCCCTCCACTTT.

The chain links TRBV14 to TRBJ2-7, with 10 positions matching TRBD1. Germline V gene data show CDR1 as SGHDN and CDR2 as FVKESK. CDR3 length: 14 residues. V shed 4 bases and J 3 bases; nucleotides not matched to a gene: 3. This CDR3 is CASSRDRGYYEQYF. The CDR3 region has the DNA TGTGCCAGCAGCCGGGACAGGGGATACTACGAGCAGTACTTC.

The chain couples TRBV21-1 to TRBJ2-7; the table names TRBD1, a call not compared with the DNA. TRBV21-1 is recorded as a pseudogene. The CDR3 sequence is 14 residues long. Here the CDR3 reads CASTQDRGPYEQYV. CDR3 in DNA: TGTGCCAGCACGCAGGACAGGGGGCCCTACGAGCAGTACGTC.

This clone has a handful of counts. This CDR3 reads CAWSHQGPRAGYTF. The CDR3 nucleotides read TGTGCCTGGAGTCACCAGGGGCCTAGAGCAGGCTACACCTTC. The genes are TRBV30 and TRBJ1-2; D may be TRBD1 (6 bases). V was cut by 2 bases and J by 8 bases, with 18 bases left in between. The germline CDR1 and CDR2 sequences are GTSNPN and SVGIG (reference sequence). There are 14 residues in the CDR3.

Written as DNA, the CDR3 is TGTGCCAGCAGCTTAGTTTCGAGCGGGAAGGGTGAGCAGTTCTTC. This codes for CASSLVSSGKGEQFF. The chain carries TRBV7-2 and TRBJ2-1; TRBD2 agrees at 7 bases. V gave up 1 base and J gave up 9 bases; unmatched junction bases: 9. This CDR3 has 15 amino acids. Germline CDR1 and CDR2: SGHTA and FQGNSA.